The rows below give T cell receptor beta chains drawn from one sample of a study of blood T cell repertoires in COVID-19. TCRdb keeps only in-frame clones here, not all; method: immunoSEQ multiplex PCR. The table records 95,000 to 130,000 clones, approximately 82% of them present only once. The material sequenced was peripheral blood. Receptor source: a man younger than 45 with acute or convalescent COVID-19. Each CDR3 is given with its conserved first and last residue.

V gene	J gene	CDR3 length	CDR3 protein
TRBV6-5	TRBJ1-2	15	CASTSARWGGYGYTF
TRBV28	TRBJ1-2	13	CASGPQGAYGYTF
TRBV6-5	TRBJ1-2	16	CASSYSGREGGYGYTF
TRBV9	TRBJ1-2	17	CASSPTPGQGITYGYTF
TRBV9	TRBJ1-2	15	CASSVGVGPNYGYTF
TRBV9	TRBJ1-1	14	CASSVSGDGTEAFF
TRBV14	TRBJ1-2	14	CASRQSGVNYGYTF
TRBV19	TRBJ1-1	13	CASSMGGGTEAFF
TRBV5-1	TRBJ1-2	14	CASSHDSTNYGYTF
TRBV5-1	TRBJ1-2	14	CASSPTPGNYGYTF
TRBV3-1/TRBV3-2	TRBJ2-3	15	CASSHYSGSTDTQYF
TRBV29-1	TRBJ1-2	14	CSVTPAGSPWGYTF
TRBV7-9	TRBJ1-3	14	CASSSGTGRNTIYF
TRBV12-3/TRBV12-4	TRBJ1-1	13	CASTQGDYTEAFF
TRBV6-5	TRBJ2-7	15	CASSYLDGSSYEQYF
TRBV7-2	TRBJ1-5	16	CASSLVARASNQPQHF
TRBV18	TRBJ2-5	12	CASSPGRETQYF
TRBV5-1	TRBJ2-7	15	CASSLSVAGSYEQYF
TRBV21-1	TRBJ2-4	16	CASSKDWSEAKNIQYF
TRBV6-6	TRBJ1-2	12	CASSYRPGLNTF
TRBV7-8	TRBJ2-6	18	CASTFRQGTYSGANVLTF
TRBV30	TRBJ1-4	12	CAWSVIGVELFF
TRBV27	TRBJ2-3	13	CASSFGGTDTQYF
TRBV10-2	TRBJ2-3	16	CASRDTSYAGFDTQYF
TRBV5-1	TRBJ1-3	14	CASSSGTGGNTIYF
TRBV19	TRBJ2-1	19	CASSPSYNRRWEGNNEQFF
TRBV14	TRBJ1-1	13	CASSREGVREAFF
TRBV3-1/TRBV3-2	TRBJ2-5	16	CASSGGLAGGQETQYF
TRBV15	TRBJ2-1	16	CATSRFLAGARNEQFF
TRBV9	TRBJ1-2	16	CASSVDVHSLSGGYTF
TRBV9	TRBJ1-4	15	CASSEDRGLGEKLFF
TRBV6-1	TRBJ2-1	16	CASSGRGPISGTEQFF
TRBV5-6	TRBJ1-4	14	CASSFGTGFEKLFF
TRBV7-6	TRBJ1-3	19	CASSLAGHVGYGAGNTIYF
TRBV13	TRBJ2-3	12	CASSSIAGTQYF
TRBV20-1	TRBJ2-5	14	CSASLAGGRETQYF
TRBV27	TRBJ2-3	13	CASSFRPGDTQYF
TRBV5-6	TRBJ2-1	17	CASSLVGQGISYNEQFF
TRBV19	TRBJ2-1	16	CASSIDSLAPYNEQFF
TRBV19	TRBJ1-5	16	CASSIALGGSNQPQHF
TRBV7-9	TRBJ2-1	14	CASSRDTFYNEQFF
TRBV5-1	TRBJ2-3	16	CASSRASGRMTDTQYF
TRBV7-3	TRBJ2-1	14	CASSSTGNNNEQFF
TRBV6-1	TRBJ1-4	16	CASSAPRGGGEEKLFF
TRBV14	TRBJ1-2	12	CASSQAGYGYTF
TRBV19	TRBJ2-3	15	CASTAGTGETDTQYF
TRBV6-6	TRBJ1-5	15	CASTGQEYSNQPQHF
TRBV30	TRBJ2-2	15	CAWSGDNRNTGELFF
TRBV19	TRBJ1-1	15	CASSTVDAGSTEAFF
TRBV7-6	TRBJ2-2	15	CASSPTSGLTGELFF
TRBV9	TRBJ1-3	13	CASSEGFGNTIYF
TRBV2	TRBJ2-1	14	CASSVEGMTNEQFF
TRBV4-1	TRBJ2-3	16	CASSQGSGRATDTQYF
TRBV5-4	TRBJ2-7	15	CASSAPPGTRTEQYF
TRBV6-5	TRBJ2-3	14	CASSRLAGPDTQYF
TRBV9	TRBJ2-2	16	CASSPSGTGRGGELFF
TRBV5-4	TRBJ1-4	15	CASSQDRTTNEKLFF
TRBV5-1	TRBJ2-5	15	CASRTGQGEKETQYF
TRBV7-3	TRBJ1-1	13	CASSLGNTGEAFF
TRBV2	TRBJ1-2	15	CASSGRGSMSRGYTF